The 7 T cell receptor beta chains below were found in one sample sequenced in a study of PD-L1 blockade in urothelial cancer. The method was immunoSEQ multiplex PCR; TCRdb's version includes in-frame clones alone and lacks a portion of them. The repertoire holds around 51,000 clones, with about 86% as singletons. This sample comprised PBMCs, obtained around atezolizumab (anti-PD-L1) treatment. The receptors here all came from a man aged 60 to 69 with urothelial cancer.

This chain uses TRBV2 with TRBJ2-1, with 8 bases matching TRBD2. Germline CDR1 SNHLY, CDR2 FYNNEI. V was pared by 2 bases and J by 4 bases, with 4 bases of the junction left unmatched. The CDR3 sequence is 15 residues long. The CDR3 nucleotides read TGTGCCAGCAGTGAAATAGCGGGGCCGTACAATGAGCAGTTCTTC. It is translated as CASSEIAGPYNEQFF.

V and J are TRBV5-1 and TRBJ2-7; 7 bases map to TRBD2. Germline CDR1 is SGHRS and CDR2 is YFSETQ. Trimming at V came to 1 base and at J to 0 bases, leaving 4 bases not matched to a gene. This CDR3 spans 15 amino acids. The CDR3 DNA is TGCGCCAGCAGCTTGAGCGGGGCAAGCTCCTACGAGCAGTACTTC. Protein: CASSLSGASSYEQYF.

The chain's CDR3 is CAISLQGAVGQPQHF. The CDR3, as DNA: TGTGCCATCAGCTTACAGGGGGCGGTAGGTCAGCCCCAGCATTTT. The chain has TRBV10-3 and TRBJ1-5; TRBD1 matches 9 bases. This CDR3 has 15 residues. J was trimmed by 6 bases and V by 6 bases; bases with no gene match: 9. Germline values: CDR1 ENHRY, CDR2 SYGVKD.

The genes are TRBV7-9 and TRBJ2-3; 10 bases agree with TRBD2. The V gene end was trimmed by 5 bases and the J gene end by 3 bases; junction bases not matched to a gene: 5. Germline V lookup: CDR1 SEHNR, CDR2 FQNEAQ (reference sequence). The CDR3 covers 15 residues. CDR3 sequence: CASSPSSGRTDTQYF. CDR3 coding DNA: TGTGCCAGCAGCCCCTCTAGCGGGAGAACAGATACGCAGTATTTT.

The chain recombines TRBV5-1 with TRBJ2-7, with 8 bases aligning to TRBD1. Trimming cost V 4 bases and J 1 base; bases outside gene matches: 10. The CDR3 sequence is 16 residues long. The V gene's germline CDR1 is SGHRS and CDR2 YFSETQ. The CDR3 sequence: CASSLTGQVTSYEQYF. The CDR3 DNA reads TGCGCCAGCAGCCTAACGGGACAGGTGACATCCTACGAGCAGTACTTC.

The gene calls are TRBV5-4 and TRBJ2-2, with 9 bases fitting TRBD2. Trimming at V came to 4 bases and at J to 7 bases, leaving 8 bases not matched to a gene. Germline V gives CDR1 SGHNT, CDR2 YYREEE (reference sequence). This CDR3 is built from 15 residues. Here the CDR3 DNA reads TGTGCCAGCAGCCGCGGCGGGGGGGCCGGCGGGGAGCTGTTTTTT. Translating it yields CASSRGGGAGGELFF.

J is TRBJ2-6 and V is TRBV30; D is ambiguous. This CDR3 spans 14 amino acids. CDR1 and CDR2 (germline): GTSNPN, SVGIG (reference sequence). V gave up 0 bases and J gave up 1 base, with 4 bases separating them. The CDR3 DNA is TGTGCCTGGAGTGTACATTCTGGGGCCAACGTCCTGACTTTC. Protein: CAWSVHSGANVLTF.